The 8 T cell receptor beta chains presented below share a single source sample, sequenced in a study of blood T cell repertoires in COVID-19 (TCRdb year 2020). Receptor libraries were prepared by the immunoSEQ multiplex PCR assay. This is the immuneACCESS table as TCRdb keeps it, with only in-frame sequences that have V and J called. A part of the clones is gone; compared with another copy, unresolved V genes explain less than half, and the rest is unexplained. In this sample the table shows about 250,000 clones, around 82% of which occur a single time. Together, the top ten hold roughly 0.87% of the sample. Sample: peripheral blood. The source of these receptors is a human donor with COVID-19, enrolled during active disease. The donor label of this sample is uncertain.

This chain connects TRBV7-6 to TRBJ1-4; TRBD1 agrees at 11 bases. Looked up from germline, CDR1 is SGHVS and CDR2 is FNYEAQ. The CDR3 spans 16 residues. V shed 1 base, J shed 7 bases, and the junction held 5 bases outside the gene matches. CDR3 coding DNA: TGTGCCAGCAGCTTAGGGTCGGGGACAGGGGGTGAAAAACTGTTTTTT. It specifies CASSLGSGTGGEKLFF.

This chain connects TRBV19 to TRBJ1-2, with TRBD1 matching 7 bases. Trimming at V came to 7 bases and at J to 4 bases, leaving 6 bases not matched to a gene. Germline loops: CDR1 LNHDA, CDR2 SQIVND (reference sequence). The CDR3 spans 13 residues. CDR3 sequence: CASTTGAGYGYTF. As DNA, the CDR3 is TGTGCCAGTACCACAGGGGCCGGCTATGGCTACACCTTC.

The rearrangement joins TRBV11-2 to TRBJ2-1, with D hard to call. The CDR3 extends over 15 amino acids. V was clipped by 3 bases and J by 2 bases, with 11 bases between them. Looked up from germline, CDR1 is SGHAT and CDR2 is FQNNGV. CDR3 sequence (DNA): TGTGCCAGCAGCTTGAGGTGGATGGCCTACAATGAGCAGTTCTTC. It yields the protein CASSLRWMAYNEQFF.

This chain uses TRBV28 with TRBJ1-4, with TRBD1 matching over 7 bases. There are 14 residues in the CDR3. The germline CDR1 and CDR2 sequences are MDHEN and SYDVKM. The trim removed 2 bases at V and 8 bases at J, leaving 5 bases unmatched. Written as DNA, the CDR3 is TGTGCCAGCAGTTTACGACAGGGAGGCGAAAAACTGTTTTTT. Protein: CASSLRQGGEKLFF.

This rearrangement joins TRBV19 to TRBJ2-7; TRBD2 agrees at 11 bases. The CDR3 contains 15 residues. V shed 6 bases, J shed 2 bases, and the junction held 6 bases outside the gene matches. Germline lookup yields CDR1 LNHDA and CDR2 SQIVND (reference sequence). The CDR3: CASRAGTSGAYEQYF. The CDR3, as DNA: TGTGCCAGTAGAGCCGGGACTAGCGGAGCCTACGAGCAGTACTTC. Full variable domain (missing parts from reference TRBV19 and TRBJ2-7): DGGITQSPKYLFRKEGQNVTLSCEQNLNHDAMYWYRQDPGQGLRLIYYSQIVNDFQKGDIAEGYSVSREKKESFPLTVTSAQKNPTAFYLCASRAGTSGAYEQYFGPGTRLTVT.

CDR3 in amino acids: CAGVGSAEAFF. The CDR3 DNA follows: TGTGCCGGAGTTGGGTCGGCTGAAGCTTTCTTT. V gene TRBV30 combines with J gene TRBJ1-1; D remains ambiguous. The germline V gene encodes CDR1 GTSNPN and CDR2 SVGIG (reference sequence). Trimming stripped 8 bases from V and 6 bases from J, with 13 bases between. The CDR3 is 11 residues long.

The V call is TRBV7-2, the J call TRBJ1-3; D unresolved. Trimming took off 1 base at V and 0 bases at J, with 7 bases between the two ends. The germline V gene has CDR1 SGHTA and CDR2 FQGNSA. The CDR3 extends over 15 amino acids. CDR3 sequence: CASSLGLYSGNTIYF. DNA of the CDR3: TGTGCCAGCAGCTTAGGTCTCTACTCTGGAAACACCATATATTTT.

The chain couples TRBV3-1 (or the pseudogene TRBV3-2) to TRBJ2-1, with 11 bases that match TRBD2. The V gene end was trimmed by 5 bases and the J gene end by 4 bases; junction bases not matched to a gene: 10. Per the germline V gene, CDR1 is LGHDT and CDR2 is YNNKEL (reference sequence). This CDR3 spans 17 amino acids. CDR3 in DNA: TGTGCCAGCAGCTTCAATCTAGCGGGAGGAGGTTACAATGAGCAGTTCTTC. Encoded protein: CASSFNLAGGGYNEQFF.